This T cell receptor (beta chain) originates from a study of Graves' ophthalmopathy and Graves' hyperthyroidism. Looking at the study overall: Peripheral blood was obtained at first diagnosis, ahead of any treatment.

Scientists amplified the TCR beta CDR3 regions from RNA transcripts. In the first round, RT-PCR was carried out with HTBI primers, and a multiplex PCR formed the second round. TCRdb itself ran the multiplex PCR reads through MiXCR, one entry per CDR3 protein. The sample consists of 150,000 to 200,000 distinct CDR3 sequences, 35% to 45% of them appearing once. This CDR3 has 13 amino acids. After removal of 5 bases from V and 4 bases from J, the junction contained 4 bases not matched to a gene. Germline CDR1 and CDR2: MNHEY and SVGAGI. Presentation of ophthalmopathy in the donors involved moderate-to-severe activity, CAS ≥3, NOSPECS ≥4 and a duration under 3 months. Patients were diagnosed from clinical symptoms, serum thyroxine, TRAb, thyroid ultrasound and orbital computed tomography. The starting material, more than 8 ml of fresh peripheral blood, provided the PBMCs.

The chain carries TRBV6-5 and TRBJ1-2; 7 nucleotides align to TRBD1. What was sequenced was peripheral blood. This receptor was identified in a man aged 30 to 39 with Graves' ophthalmopathy. CDR3 amino acids: CASSLQGFYGYTF. The CDR3 nucleotides are TGTGCCAGCAGTCTACAGGGGTTCTATGGCTACACCTTC.